This entry concerns a single T cell receptor (beta chain). The antigen remains unidentified. This entry comes from a study of cytomegalovirus exposure and HLA in healthy donors. Study-wide findings and caveats: Analysis was performed later, and it showed HLA-associated TCR beta chains to be more clonally expanded than equally common others.

The PCR employed 60 Vbeta primers together with 13 Jbeta primers. Measured with immunoSEQ multiplex PCR; TCRdb has only the in-frame clones, and not every one. The table includes approximately 100,000 clones, around three quarters detected once. The sample consisted of PBMCs. This TCR derives from a woman between 35 and 50 years old in good health and CMV-seronegative.

The CDR3 DNA reads TGTGCCAGCACGAAAGGGGGCGGGTCGGAGACCCAGTACTTC. Protein: CASTKGGGSETQYF. The chain carries TRBV2 and TRBJ2-5; TRBD1 agrees at 7 bases. Germline V CDR1 and CDR2: SNHLY, FYNNEI. J gave up 5 bases and V 7 bases, and 10 bases lay outside the gene matches. The CDR3 length is 14 residues.